This record concerns one T cell receptor (beta chain) sequence. Clones were read by immunoSEQ multiplex PCR, and TCRdb kept only the in-frame ones, dropping some. The data show just over 90,000 clones, approximately 94% seen once. The sample is drawn from a study of OX40 agonist ivuxolimab in advanced cancers. At the level of the study: Three patients, one with hepatocellular carcinoma and two with cutaneous melanoma, achieved partial responses.

From germline, CDR1 is KGHSH and CDR2 LQKENI. This CDR3 contains 12 residues. Trimming took off 3 bases at V and 6 bases at J, with 8 bases between the two ends. This material consisted of CD4+ or CD8+ T cells sorted from blood, taken in a trial of the OX40 agonist ivuxolimab. The receptor comes from an adult with an advanced solid tumor such as melanoma, head and neck, liver or kidney cancer. This rearrangement joins TRBV18 to TRBJ1-1; D is unclear. The CDR3 DNA sequence: TGTGCCAGCTCACCTACGAGGTCTGAAGCTTTCTTT. As protein: CASSPTRSEAFF.